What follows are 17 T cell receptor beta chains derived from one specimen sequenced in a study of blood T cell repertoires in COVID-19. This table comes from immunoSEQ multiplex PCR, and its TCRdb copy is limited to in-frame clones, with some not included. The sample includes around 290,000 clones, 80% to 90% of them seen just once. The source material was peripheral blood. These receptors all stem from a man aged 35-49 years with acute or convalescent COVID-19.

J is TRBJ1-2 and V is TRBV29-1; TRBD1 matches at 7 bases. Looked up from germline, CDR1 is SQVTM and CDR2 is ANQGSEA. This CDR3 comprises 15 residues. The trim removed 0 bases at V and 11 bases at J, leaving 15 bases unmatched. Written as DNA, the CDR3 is TGCAGCGTTGAAGATGGCAAGAGACAGGGCCTTTATTACACCTTC. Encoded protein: CSVEDGKRQGLYYTF.

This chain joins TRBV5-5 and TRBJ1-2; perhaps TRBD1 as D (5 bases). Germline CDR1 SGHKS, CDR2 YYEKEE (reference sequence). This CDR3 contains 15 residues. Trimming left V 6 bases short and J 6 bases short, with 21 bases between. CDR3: CASNSPQKGYDGYTF. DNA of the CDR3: TGTGCCAGCAACTCCCCCCAGAAGGGGTACGATGGCTACACCTTC.

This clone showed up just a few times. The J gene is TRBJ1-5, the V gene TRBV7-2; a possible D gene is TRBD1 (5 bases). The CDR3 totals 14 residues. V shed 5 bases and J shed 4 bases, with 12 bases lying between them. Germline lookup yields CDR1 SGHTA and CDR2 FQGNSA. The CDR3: CASSNTDRNQPQHF. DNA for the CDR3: TGTGCCAGCAGCAACACAGACAGAAATCAGCCCCAGCATTTT.

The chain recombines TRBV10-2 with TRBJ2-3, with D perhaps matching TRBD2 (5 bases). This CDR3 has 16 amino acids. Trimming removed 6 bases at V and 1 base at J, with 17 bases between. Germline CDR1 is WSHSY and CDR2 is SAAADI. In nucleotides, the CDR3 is TGCGCCAGCAGCGAAGGACTCCTAAGGGGCACAGATACGCAGTATTTT. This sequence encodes CASSEGLLRGTDTQYF.

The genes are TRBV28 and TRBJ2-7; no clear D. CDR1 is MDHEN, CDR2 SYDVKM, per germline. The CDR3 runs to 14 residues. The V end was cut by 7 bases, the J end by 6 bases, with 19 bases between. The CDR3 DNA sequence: TGTGCCAGCACTCAGGTCCTGCCCCTCCCCGAGCAGTACTTC. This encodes CASTQVLPLPEQYF.

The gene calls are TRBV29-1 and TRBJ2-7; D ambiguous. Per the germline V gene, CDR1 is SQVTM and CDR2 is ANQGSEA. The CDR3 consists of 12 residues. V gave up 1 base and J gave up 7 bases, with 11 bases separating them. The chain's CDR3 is CSVEVSDWEQYF. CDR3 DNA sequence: TGCAGCGTTGAAGTAAGCGATTGGGAGCAGTACTTC.

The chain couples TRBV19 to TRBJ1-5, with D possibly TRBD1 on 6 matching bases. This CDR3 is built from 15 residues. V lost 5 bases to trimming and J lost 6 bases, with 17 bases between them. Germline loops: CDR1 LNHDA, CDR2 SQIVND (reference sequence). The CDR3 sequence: CASSVNRDVGQPQHF. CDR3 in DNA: TGTGCCAGTAGTGTTAACAGGGATGTGGGTCAGCCCCAGCATTTT.

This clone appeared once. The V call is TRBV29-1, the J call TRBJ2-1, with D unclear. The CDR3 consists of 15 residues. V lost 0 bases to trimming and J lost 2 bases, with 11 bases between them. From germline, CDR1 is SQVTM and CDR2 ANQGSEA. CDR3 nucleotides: TGCAGCGTTGAAGATCCACTCCTAGCCTACAATGAGCAGTTCTTC. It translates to CSVEDPLLAYNEQFF.

Written as DNA, the CDR3 is TGTGCCAGCAGATTGGAACCGGGACAGGGCCGTAATGAGCAGTTCTTC. Its protein is CASRLEPGQGRNEQFF. This chain links TRBV7-2 with TRBJ2-1, with 9 bases aligning to TRBD1. Looked up from germline, CDR1 is SGHTA and CDR2 is FQGNSA. This CDR3 comprises 16 residues. The trim removed 6 bases at V and 7 bases at J, leaving 13 bases unmatched.

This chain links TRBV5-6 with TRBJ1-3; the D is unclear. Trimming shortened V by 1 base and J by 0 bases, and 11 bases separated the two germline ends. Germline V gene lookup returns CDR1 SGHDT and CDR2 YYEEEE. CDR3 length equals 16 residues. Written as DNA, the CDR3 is TGTGCCAGCAGCTTGATTATCACCAGCTCTGGAAACACCATATATTTT. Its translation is CASSLIITSSGNTIYF.

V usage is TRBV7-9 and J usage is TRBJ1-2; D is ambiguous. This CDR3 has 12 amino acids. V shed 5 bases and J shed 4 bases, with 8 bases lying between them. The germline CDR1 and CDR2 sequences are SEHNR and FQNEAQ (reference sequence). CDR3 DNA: TGTGCCAGCAGCCCGGGATTCTATGGCTACACCTTC. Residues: CASSPGFYGYTF.

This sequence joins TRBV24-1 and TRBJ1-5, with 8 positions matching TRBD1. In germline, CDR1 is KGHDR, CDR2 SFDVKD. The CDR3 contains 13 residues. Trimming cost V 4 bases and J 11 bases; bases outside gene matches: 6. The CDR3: CATSDRTGGSQHF. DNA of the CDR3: TGTGCCACCAGTGACCGTACAGGGGGATCCCAGCATTTT.

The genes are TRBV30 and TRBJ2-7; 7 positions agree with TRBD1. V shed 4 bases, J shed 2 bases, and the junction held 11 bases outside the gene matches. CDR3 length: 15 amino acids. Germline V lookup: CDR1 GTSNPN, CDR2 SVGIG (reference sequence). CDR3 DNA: TGTGCCTGGATGCTTAAGGACAGGAGAACCTACGAGCAGTACTTC. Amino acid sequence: CAWMLKDRRTYEQYF.

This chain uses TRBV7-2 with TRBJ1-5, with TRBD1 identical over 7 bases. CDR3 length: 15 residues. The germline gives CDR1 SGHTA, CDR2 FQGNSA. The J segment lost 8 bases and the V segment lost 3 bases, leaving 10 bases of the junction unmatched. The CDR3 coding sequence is TGTGCCAGCAGCTTTGTGACAGGGTTGGAGGAGCCCCAGCATTTT. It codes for CASSFVTGLEEPQHF.

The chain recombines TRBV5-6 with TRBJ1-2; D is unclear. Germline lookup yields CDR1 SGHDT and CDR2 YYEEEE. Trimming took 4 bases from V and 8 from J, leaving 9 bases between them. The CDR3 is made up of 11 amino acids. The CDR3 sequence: CASSRGGGYTF. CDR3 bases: TGTGCCAGCAGCCGGGGAGGGGGCTACACCTTC.

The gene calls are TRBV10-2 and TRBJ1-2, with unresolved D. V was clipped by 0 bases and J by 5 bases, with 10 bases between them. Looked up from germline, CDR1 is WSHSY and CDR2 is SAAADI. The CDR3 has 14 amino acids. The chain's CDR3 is CASSESSRQYGYTF. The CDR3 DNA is TGCGCCAGCAGTGAGTCGTCACGCCAGTATGGCTACACCTTC.

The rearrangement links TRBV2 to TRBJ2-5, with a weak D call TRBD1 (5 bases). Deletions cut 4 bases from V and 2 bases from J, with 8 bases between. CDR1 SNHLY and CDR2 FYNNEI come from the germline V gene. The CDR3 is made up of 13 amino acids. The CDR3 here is CASSGPGQETQYF. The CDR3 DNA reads TGTGCCAGCAGTGGTCCAGGGCAAGAGACCCAGTACTTC.